The entry below describes one T cell receptor beta chain. The V gene lost 0 bases and the J gene lost 2 bases, with 11 bases spanning the gap. The CDR3 spans 15 residues. Germline-derived CDR1 and CDR2 are SGHVS and FNYEAQ. Sorting of proliferating CFSE-low CD3+CD4+ and CD3+CD8+ responders took place after the reaction. Clones were sequenced by immunoSEQ multiplex PCR, and TCRdb holds only the in-frame ones, with some missing. The sample carries 11,000 to 15,000 clones, about 27% recorded once. This sample is part of a study of graft-versus-host responses after intestinal transplantation. Study as a whole: Each transplant was multivisceral, liver-intestinal, or isolated intestinal. Anti-thymocyte globulin induction, then tacrolimus and steroids for around three years, went to all recipients.

General observations from the study: Peak circulating GvH clone levels were associated with early post-transplant HvG declines.

The sample was alloreactive CD4+ T cells from a mixed lymphocyte reaction culture, taken before intestinal transplant. Subset noted: CFSE-low proliferating T cells sorted from roughly 6-day pre-transplant mixed lymphocyte reaction (GvH or HvG direction). The origin of this receptor is a human patient who received an intestinal transplant. The genes are TRBV7-6 and TRBJ2-7; D not resolved. CDR3 sequence: CASSLAASRAYEQYF. The CDR3 coding sequence is TGTGCCAGCAGCTTAGCGGCGAGCCGGGCCTACGAGCAGTACTTC.